The clone carrying this TCR beta chain showed up just a few times. This entry comes from a study of blood T cell repertoires in COVID-19. Background on the study: From T cells, B-cell-depleted T cells, or PBMCs came the material, which was cDNA or gDNA.

During active infection, Seattle patients enrolled and were then monitored through disease. With 5 bases clipped from V and 0 bases from J, the junction kept 14 bases outside the gene matches. Germline values: CDR1 SGHVS, CDR2 FNYEAQ. The CDR3 is made up of 19 amino acids. This table comes from immunoSEQ multiplex PCR, and its TCRdb copy is limited to in-frame clones, with some not included. The table has around 210,000 clones, 85% seen once. Material: peripheral blood. V gene TRBV7-6 combines with J gene TRBJ2-1; 9 bases match TRBD2. This receptor was obtained from a man aged 50 or older with COVID-19, enrolled during active disease. The CDR3 bases are TGTGCCAGCAGCCACCCCCGCGGGGGGGCGATGGGCTCCTACAATGAGCAGTTCTTC. Amino acid sequence: CASSHPRGGAMGSYNEQFF.